Sequencing of this T cell receptor (beta chain) was carried out in a study of early T cells in non-severe SARS-CoV-2 infection. Findings of the study overall: Database matching using VDJdb favored anti-spike CD8 responses, with private and CD4 specificities left missing.

Each CDR3 protein gets one entry after TCRdb re-called the 5' RACE reads with MiXCR. The repertoire has approximately 88,000 distinct CDR3 sequences, approximately 14% of them found once; the top ten carry approximately 1.3%. This CDR3 contains 12 residues. Germline-derived CDR1 and CDR2 are SQVTM and ANQGSEA. Between the trimmed V and J ends, which lost 5 bases and 2 bases, there was a span of 6 bases. For this clonotype: Antigen specificity is unknown.

Sequencing used whole blood. The rearrangement uses TRBV29-1 and TRBJ2-2; D ambiguous. This clonotype originated in an adult who was a healthcare worker with PCR-confirmed SARS-CoV-2 infection or an uninfected control (not recorded which). The CDR3 here is CSVHENTGELFF. In DNA form, the CDR3 reads TGCAGCGTTCATGAAAACACCGGGGAGCTGTTTTTT.